The 20 T cell receptor delta chains presented below share a single source sample, sequenced in a study of human gamma delta and Vdelta1 T cells. With CATT, TCRdb re-called clones from the PCR reads. The repertoire holds about 740 delta-chain clones, with around 9.9% as singletons. The specimen sequenced was differentiated CD27- Vdelta1 gamma-delta T cells from blood. Receptors originate from a human donor in good health.

Remarks on this clone: The TCRdb record carries a much larger clone's protein, which differs from this DNA's translation at residue 11; a read error is the likely cause, and the protein listed here is the DNA translation. V and J are TRDV1 and TRDJ1; a possible D gene is TRDD3 (5 bases). Germline V lookup: CDR1 TSWWSYY, CDR2 QGS. The CDR3 is 19 amino acids. Between the trimmed V and J ends, which lost 1 base and 0 bases, there was a span of 21 bases. This chain's CDR3 is CALGEQSYPWRINTDKLIF. As DNA, the CDR3 is TGTGCTCTTGGGGAACAGTCGTACCCGTGGAGGATAAACACCGATAAACTCATCTTT.

This clone has just a few counts. The translation of this DNA and the TCRdb protein of a much larger clone differ at residue 16, probably owing to a read error; the protein shown here is translated from the DNA. V is TRDV1 and J is TRDJ1; 11 bases fit TRDD3. Germline-derived CDR1 and CDR2 are TSWWSYY and QGS. This CDR3 contains 19 residues. Here the CDR3 reads CALGESALLRWGIPDELIF. The CDR3, as DNA: TGTGCTCTTGGGGAGAGCGCCCTCCTACGCTGGGGGATACCCGATGAACTCATCTTT.

The chain carries TRDV1 and TRDJ1; D call uncertain. This CDR3 spans 17 amino acids. Trimming removed 4 bases from V and 8 bases from J, with 26 bases in between. Germline assignment: CDR1 TSWWSYY and CDR2 QGS. This chain's CDR3 is CALGVHIATAYPPKLIF. The CDR3 nucleotides are TGTGCTCTTGGGGTCCATATTGCTACAGCTTACCCTCCAAAACTCATCTTT.

This clone was counted only a few times. This likely stems from a read error, as it lies one base from a far larger clone. The chain couples TRDV1 to TRDJ1; 9 nucleotides line up with TRDD3. Trimming removed 5 bases from V and 0 bases from J; junction bases left unmatched: 34. The germline V gene encodes CDR1 TSWWSYY and CDR2 QGS. The CDR3 contains 25 residues. For the CDR3, the DNA is TGTGCTCTTGGGCCAAAAGCTTTCCTACTCAGCGCCCGCTGGGGGATCCCCACGTACACCGATAAACTCATCTTT. Its translation: CALGPKAFLLSARWGIPTYTDKLIF.

The table lists this clone with a count of one. Since a far larger clone is one base different, this is likely a read error. The chain is built from TRDV1 and TRDJ1, with 7 bases matching TRDD2. The CDR3 runs 13 residues. Germline V CDR1 and CDR2: TSWWSYY, QGS. Germline trimming cut 3 bases from V and 7 bases from J; bases unmatched to any gene: 5. CDR3 sequence: CALGDPSFGKLIF. CDR3 nucleotide sequence: TGTGCTCTTGGGGACCCTTCCTTCGGTAAACTCATCTTT.

Within the sample, this clone is medium-sized. This probably arose from a read error, given a far larger clone one base away. The identical CDR3 is also encoded by other nucleotide sequences in the sample. This sequence joins TRDV1 and TRDJ1; 13 bases agree with TRDD3. The V gene end was trimmed by 3 bases and the J gene end by 2 bases; junction bases not matched to a gene: 18. This CDR3 region has 21 residues. From germline, CDR1 is TSWWSYY and CDR2 QGS. The CDR3 DNA reads as TGTGCTCTTGGGGACATAGCTCGGCCTCCCTACTGGGGGATACGTACCGATAAACTCATCTTT. Amino acid sequence: CALGDIARPPYWGIRTDKLIF.

Remarks on this clone: TCRdb assigns this DNA the protein of a much larger clone, which departs from its translation at residue 14; this likely reflects a read error, and the protein shown comes from translating the DNA. The chain recombines TRDV1 with TRDJ1, with 13 bases fitting TRDD3. J was trimmed by 7 bases and V by 4 bases; bases with no gene match: 24. The CDR3 is 21 amino acids. The germline CDR1 and CDR2 sequences are TSWWSYY and QGS. The CDR3 DNA is TGTGCTCTTGGGGGAGTCTACTGGGGGATACGCGATACCCTTCCCTTGGGTAAACTCATCTTT. Protein: CALGGVYWGIRDTLPLGKLIF.

This clone has more than one count but fewer than ten. TCRdb shows a much larger clone's protein in place of this DNA's translation, and the two differ at residue 6, likely through a read error; the protein shown is translated from the DNA. J is TRDJ1 and V is TRDV1; 11 nucleotides agree with TRDD3. The V segment lost 5 bases and the J segment 10 bases; nucleotides outside the gene matches: 21. The germline V gene has CDR1 TSWWSYY and CDR2 QGS. The CDR3 runs 18 residues. The CDR3 sequence is CALGLSLLYWGIGGGLIF. CDR3 DNA: TGTGCTCTTGGGCTGTCTCTCCTCTACTGGGGGATAGGAGGGGGACTCATCTTT.

As concerns this clone: This likely traces to a read error, being one base from a far larger clone. The sample carries other DNA sequences with the same CDR3. The chain couples TRDV1 to TRDJ1, with D possibly being TRDD2 or TRDD3 (5 bases each). V shed 5 bases and J shed 2 bases, with 69 bases lying between them. Germline CDR1 and CDR2: TSWWSYY and QGS. The length of the CDR3 is 33 residues. CDR3 DNA: TGTGCTCTTGGGTCACAAAGACGCCACCAATCCCTACCGGGGACCCCGGAGCGTGCTCTACGTCTACCCCGGAGCGTGTATACCGATAAACTCATCTTT. Translating gives CALGSQRRHQSLPGTPERALRLPRSVYTDKLIF.

By sample share, this clone is medium-sized. A far larger clone is a single base away, which makes a read error likely. J is TRDJ1 and V is TRDV1; weak D call: TRDD2 (5 bases). The CDR3 sequence is 9 residues long. The germline CDR1 and CDR2 sequences are TSWWSYY and QGS. The CDR3 DNA is TGTGCTCTTGGGTACTACCTTCACTTC. Amino acid sequence: CALGYYLHF.

As concerns this clone: A clone one base away is much larger, so this may be a read error. The chain carries TRDV1 and TRDJ1; 10 bases fit TRDD3. Germline CDR1 reads TSWWSYY; CDR2 reads QGS. The CDR3 is 20 residues long. J lost 2 bases, V lost 5 bases, and 20 bases had no gene match. DNA for the CDR3: TGTGCTCTTGGGCACTACCTTCACTTCTATCGGGGGATACGTACCGATAAACTCATCTTT. This gives the protein CALGHYLHFYRGIRTDKLIF.

In this sample, this clone is medium-sized. A much larger clone differs from this one at a single base, so this may be a read error. The chain couples TRDV1 to TRDJ1; TRDD3 matches at 8 bases. CDR3 length: 18 amino acids. CDR1 and CDR2 (germline): TSWWSYY, QGS. V lost 3 bases, J lost 1 base, and 13 bases stayed unmatched. CDR3 sequence: CALGDPNCGIRSTDKLIF. DNA of the CDR3: TGTGCTCTTGGGGACCCGAACTGTGGGATACGCTCCACCGATAAACTCATCTTT.

This clone was detected many times. This probably arose from a read error, given a far larger clone one base away. The rearrangement uses TRDV1 and TRDJ1, with 11 bases lining up with TRDD3. Germline CDR1 reads TSWWSYY; CDR2 reads QGS. The CDR3 is made up of 19 amino acids. The CDR3 protein is CALGESALLRWGIPDKPIF. CDR3 DNA: TGTGCTCTTGGGGAGAGCGCCCTCCTACGCTGGGGGATACCCGATAAACCCATCTTT.

Details on this clone: This is likely an artifact of a read error, given a far larger clone one base away. The same CDR3 arises from other DNA sequences in this sample as well. The chain links TRDV1 to TRDJ1; 8 positions match TRDD3. Germline CDR1 and CDR2: TSWWSYY and QGS. CDR3 length equals 23 residues. The CDR3 sequence: CALGELWSYPLMGGYNSWVKLIF. As DNA, the CDR3 is TGCGCTCTTGGGGAACTTTGGTCCTACCCTCTTATGGGGGGATATAACAGCTGGGTTAAACTCATCTTT.

By proportion, this clone is large. One base away lies a much larger clone, so this may be a sequencing read error. The chain couples TRDV1 to TRDJ1, with D possibly matching TRDD2 (5 bases). This CDR3 is 9 amino acids long. Germline V gene data show CDR1 as TSWWSYY and CDR2 as QGS. The CDR3 reads CALGHYLHF. CDR3 sequence (DNA): TGTGCTCTTGGGCACTACCTTCACTTC.

This clone is deemed medium-sized (0.01 to 0.1%). One base separates it from a far larger clone, so it is likely a read error. This chain connects TRDV1 to TRDJ1; TRDD3 aligns across 13 bases. The CDR3 loop spans 21 amino acids. In germline, CDR1 is TSWWSYY, CDR2 QGS. The CDR3 bases are TGTGCTCTTGGGGACATAGCTCGGCCTTCCTACTGGGGGATACGTACCGATAAACCCATCTTT. It specifies CALGDIARPSYWGIRTDKPIF.

With respect to this clone: The amino acid sequence in TCRdb belongs to a much larger clone and departs from this DNA's translation at residue 19, likely a sequencing read error; the sequence shown is translated from the DNA. This chain connects TRDV1 to TRDJ1; 12 bases fit TRDD3. Germline loops: CDR1 TSWWSYY, CDR2 QGS. This CDR3 contains 21 residues. CDR3 loop: CALGVGPVLAWGIRHTDKHIF. The CDR3 DNA is TGTGCTCTTGGGGTTGGCCCTGTCTTAGCCTGGGGGATACGGCACACCGATAAACACATCTTT.

Concerning this clone: It is likely a read error: a sequence one base away is far more abundant. Other nucleotide sequences from this sample produce the same CDR3. The chain employs TRDV1 and TRDJ1; 12 nucleotides align to TRDD3. This CDR3 region has 20 residues. Germline CDR1 is TSWWSYY and CDR2 is QGS. The CDR3 reads CALGGRGRYWGILRSDKLIF. The CDR3 bases are TGTGCCCTTGGGGGACGCGGTCGGTACTGGGGGATACTAAGATCCGATAAACTCATCTTT.

A remark on this clone: This DNA's translation and the protein TCRdb lists, from a much larger clone, do not match at residue 15, likely due to a read error; the protein shown is translated from the DNA. The chain employs TRDV1 and TRDJ1; 11 positions match TRDD3. The CDR3 runs 18 residues. Germline-derived CDR1 and CDR2 are TSWWSYY and QGS. After removal of 5 bases from V and 10 bases from J, the junction contained 21 bases not matched to a gene. DNA for the CDR3: TGTGCTCTTGGGCTGCCTCTCCTCTACTGGGGGATAGGAGGGAGACTCATCTTT. This codes for CALGLPLLYWGIGGRLIF.

In its sample, this clone is medium-sized. Given a far larger clone just one base away, this is likely a sequencing read error. The same CDR3 is also encoded by other DNA sequences in this sample. This rearrangement joins TRDV1 to TRDJ1; 13 bases are shared with TRDD3. CDR3 size: 21 residues. Germline V gene data show CDR1 as TSWWSYY and CDR2 as QGS. Trimming removed 3 bases from V and 2 bases from J; junction bases left unmatched: 18. The CDR3 nucleotides are TGTGCTCTTGGGGACATAGCTCGTCCTTCCTACTGGGGGATACGTACCGATAAACTCATCTTT. It encodes CALGDIARPSYWGIRTDKLIF.